Listed below are T cell receptor beta chains from one sample, sequenced in a study of T cell changes during pregnancy in multiple sclerosis. Assay: immunoSEQ multiplex PCR; the TCRdb copy retains only in-frame clones and omits some. The sample comprises tens of thousands of clones, approximately 95% of which are singletons, and 0.99% rests with the top ten. Sequencing was performed on peripheral blood, taken in the second trimester of pregnancy. The source of these receptors is a female donor in good health, enrolled as a control in a pregnancy study. CDR3s include the opening cysteine and the closing phenylalanine or tryptophan. Each record gives: CDR3 protein, CDR3 DNA, clone size, V gene, D gene, J gene. D genes are given only for firm matches. Some rows mark clone size as missing; the rest say once, few, many or name a class of expanded clone.

cdr3_aa: CASSPRQGGGYTF; cdr3_nt: TGTGCCAGCAGTCCACGACAGGGCGGTGGCTACACCTTC; clone_size: -; v_call: TRBV6-5; d_call: TRBD1; j_call: TRBJ1-2
cdr3_aa: CASSPWDSQADQPQHF; cdr3_nt: TGTGCCAGCAGTCCGTGGGACAGCCAAGCCGATCAGCCCCAGCATTTT; clone_size: -; v_call: TRBV2; d_call: TRBD1; j_call: TRBJ1-5
cdr3_aa: CASSFSKGPPEQYF; cdr3_nt: TGTGCCAGCAGCTTTTCCAAGGGGCCTCCCGAGCAGTACTTC; clone_size: -; v_call: TRBV7-2; d_call: -; j_call: TRBJ2-7
cdr3_aa: CASSQGQGAGTQYF; cdr3_nt: TGTGCCAGCAGCCAAGGGCAGGGTGCAGGGACCCAGTACTTC; clone_size: -; v_call: TRBV4-2; d_call: -; j_call: TRBJ2-5
cdr3_aa: CASSGTEGTGELFF; cdr3_nt: TGCGCCAGCAGTGGGACGGAGGGCACCGGGGAGCTGTTTTTT; clone_size: -; v_call: TRBV5-1; d_call: -; j_call: TRBJ2-2
cdr3_aa: CASSLAPSTAGTDTQYF; cdr3_nt: TGTGCCAGCAGCTTAGCCCCCAGTACGGCAGGAACAGATACGCAGTATTTT; clone_size: -; v_call: TRBV7-2; d_call: -; j_call: TRBJ2-3
cdr3_aa: CASSAGQGASSYSYEQYF; cdr3_nt: TGTGCCAGCAGCGCGGGACAGGGGGCATCCTCCTACTCCTACGAGCAGTACTTC; clone_size: -; v_call: TRBV7-2; d_call: TRBD1; j_call: TRBJ2-7
cdr3_aa: CASSATGASGANVLTF; cdr3_nt: TGTGCCAGCAGTGCGACAGGGGCGAGTGGGGCCAACGTCCTGACTTTC; clone_size: -; v_call: TRBV25-1; d_call: TRBD1; j_call: TRBJ2-6
cdr3_aa: CSVVSGFEQYF; cdr3_nt: TGCAGCGTTGTGTCCGGGTTCGAGCAGTACTTC; clone_size: -; v_call: TRBV29-1; d_call: -; j_call: TRBJ2-7
cdr3_aa: CASMGPGSSSGANVLTF; cdr3_nt: TGTGCCAGCATGGGTCCTGGGAGCTCCTCTGGGGCCAACGTCCTGACTTTC; clone_size: -; v_call: TRBV5-6; d_call: -; j_call: TRBJ2-6
cdr3_aa: CASSFPGKTEAFF; cdr3_nt: TGTGCCAGCAGTTTTCCGGGGAAGACTGAAGCTTTCTTT; clone_size: -; v_call: TRBV28; d_call: -; j_call: TRBJ1-1
cdr3_aa: CASSPALTYEQYF; cdr3_nt: TGTGCCAGTAGTCCCGCCCTGACTTACGAGCAGTACTTC; clone_size: -; v_call: TRBV19; d_call: -; j_call: TRBJ2-7
cdr3_aa: CASSTGDSPYEQYF; cdr3_nt: TGTGCCAGCAGCACTGGGGACAGTCCCTACGAGCAGTACTTC; clone_size: -; v_call: TRBV21-1; d_call: -; j_call: TRBJ2-7
cdr3_aa: CAWSRTGELFF; cdr3_nt: TGTGCCTGGAGTAGGACTGGGGAGCTGTTTTTT; clone_size: -; v_call: TRBV30; d_call: -; j_call: TRBJ2-2
cdr3_aa: CASSHELARNEQFF; cdr3_nt: TGTGCCAGCAGCCATGAACTAGCGAGGAATGAGCAGTTCTTC; clone_size: -; v_call: TRBV4-2; d_call: TRBD2; j_call: TRBJ2-1
cdr3_aa: CASSLREGNTGELFF; cdr3_nt: TGCGCCAGCAGCTTGAGGGAGGGTAACACCGGGGAGCTGTTTTTT; clone_size: -; v_call: TRBV5-1; d_call: TRBD2; j_call: TRBJ2-2
cdr3_aa: CASISMGYYEQYF; cdr3_nt: TGTGCCAGCATATCGATGGGCTACTACGAGCAGTACTTC; clone_size: -; v_call: TRBV2; d_call: -; j_call: TRBJ2-7
cdr3_aa: CASSFFADTQYF; cdr3_nt: TGTGCCAGCAGCTTCTTTGCGGATACGCAGTATTTT; clone_size: -; v_call: TRBV7-2; d_call: -; j_call: TRBJ2-3
cdr3_aa: CASSLEGLISGNTIYF; cdr3_nt: TGCGCCAGCAGCTTGGAAGGACTTATCTCTGGAAACACCATATATTTT; clone_size: -; v_call: TRBV5-1; d_call: -; j_call: TRBJ1-3
cdr3_aa: CASSLVDYSKNIQYF; cdr3_nt: TGTGCCAGCAGCTTAGTAGATTACAGTAAAAACATTCAGTACTTC; clone_size: -; v_call: TRBV7-9; d_call: -; j_call: TRBJ2-4
cdr3_aa: CASSEWRNRGDTQYF; cdr3_nt: TGTGCCAGCAGTGAGTGGCGGAATAGGGGAGATACGCAGTATTTT; clone_size: -; v_call: TRBV6-1; d_call: -; j_call: TRBJ2-3
cdr3_aa: CASEGGLGENTIYF; cdr3_nt: TGTGCCAGCGAGGGGGGGTTAGGGGAAAACACCATATATTTT; clone_size: -; v_call: TRBV28; d_call: -; j_call: TRBJ1-3
cdr3_aa: CASSYPPGVETGELFF; cdr3_nt: TGTGCCAGCAGTTACCCCCCAGGGGTAGAGACCGGGGAGCTGTTTTTT; clone_size: -; v_call: TRBV6-5; d_call: -; j_call: TRBJ2-2
cdr3_aa: CASIVAPGLIANEQFF; cdr3_nt: TGCGCCAGCATCGTGGCTCCGGGACTAATAGCCAATGAGCAGTTCTTC; clone_size: -; v_call: TRBV5-1; d_call: TRBD2; j_call: TRBJ2-1
cdr3_aa: CASSSNPSWTSGYNEQFF; cdr3_nt: TGTGCCAGCAGCTCAAATCCATCCTGGACTAGCGGTTACAATGAGCAGTTCTTC; clone_size: once; v_call: TRBV7-2; d_call: TRBD2; j_call: TRBJ2-1
cdr3_aa: CASSMGQGAHYEQYF; cdr3_nt: TGTGCCAGTAGTATGGGACAGGGGGCACACTACGAGCAGTACTTC; clone_size: -; v_call: TRBV19; d_call: TRBD1; j_call: TRBJ2-7
cdr3_aa: CASSRTGTGYEQYF; cdr3_nt: TGTGCCAGCAGTCGTACAGGGACCGGCTACGAGCAGTACTTC; clone_size: -; v_call: TRBV27; d_call: -; j_call: TRBJ2-7
cdr3_aa: CASRKGHGNKAFF; cdr3_nt: TGTGCCAGTAGGAAGGGACACGGGAATAAAGCTTTCTTT; clone_size: once; v_call: TRBV19; d_call: -; j_call: TRBJ1-1
cdr3_aa: CASSPTTSGPQETQYF; cdr3_nt: TGTGCCAGCAGCCCAACGACTAGCGGACCCCAAGAGACCCAGTACTTC; clone_size: -; v_call: TRBV7-2; d_call: TRBD2; j_call: TRBJ2-5
cdr3_aa: CASSLPRSNEQFF; cdr3_nt: TGTGCCAGCAGCTTGCCTAGAAGCAATGAGCAGTTCTTC; clone_size: -; v_call: TRBV11-2; d_call: -; j_call: TRBJ2-1
cdr3_aa: CASSLTPGNTEAFF; cdr3_nt: TGTGCCAGCAGCCTAACCCCGGGAAACACTGAAGCTTTCTTT; clone_size: once; v_call: TRBV4-2; d_call: -; j_call: TRBJ1-1
cdr3_aa: CASSLPGEGNEQFF; cdr3_nt: TGCGCCAGCAGCCTACCGGGGGAGGGGAATGAGCAGTTCTTC; clone_size: -; v_call: TRBV4-1; d_call: TRBD2; j_call: TRBJ2-1
cdr3_aa: CASKTGWDTGELFF; cdr3_nt: TGTGCCAGCAAGACAGGGTGGGACACCGGGGAGCTGTTTTTT; clone_size: -; v_call: TRBV6-6; d_call: TRBD1; j_call: TRBJ2-2
cdr3_aa: CASSFVGQGNRNEQFF; cdr3_nt: TGTGCCAGCAGTTTTGTGGGACAGGGGAATAGGAATGAGCAGTTCTTC; clone_size: -; v_call: TRBV25-1; d_call: TRBD1; j_call: TRBJ2-1
cdr3_aa: CASSIGGGAYEQYF; cdr3_nt: TGTGCCAGTAGTATCGGTGGGGGCGCTTACGAGCAGTACTTC; clone_size: -; v_call: TRBV19; d_call: -; j_call: TRBJ2-7
cdr3_aa: CASSLGSHYEQYF; cdr3_nt: TGTGCCAGCAGCTTAGGAAGCCACTACGAGCAGTACTTC; clone_size: -; v_call: TRBV11-2; d_call: -; j_call: TRBJ2-7
cdr3_aa: CASSRGGTGLNEQFF; cdr3_nt: TGTGCCAGCTCTCGAGGTGGGACAGGGCTCAATGAGCAGTTCTTC; clone_size: -; v_call: TRBV18; d_call: TRBD1; j_call: TRBJ2-1